This record covers a single T cell receptor (beta chain). Its antigen is not identified. The data derive from a study of read filtering for tumor transcriptome and immune sequencing. Overall study context: By R-ISS, stages I, II and III held approximately 8, 16 and 7 patients. Study-wide results and limits: Around 84% of IR-seq clonotypes had one read, totaling around 4% of reads; RNA-seq: about 69% and 49%. Compared with RNA-seq, IR-seq gave much higher clonotype depth and reliability.

From roughly 390 ng of RNA, a library with molecular barcoded alpha/delta and beta/gamma adaptors was made. Via MiXCR, TCRdb re-called the reads, giving one row per CDR3 protein. The table has over 35,000 distinct CDR3 sequences, 12% seen once. The source is a donor over 35 with multiple myeloma. The specimen was a population of CD138-negative cells sorted from bone marrow.

Here the CDR3 reads CASSPTPFGNTIYF. As DNA, the CDR3 is TGTGCCAGCTCACCGACCCCTTTTGGAAACACCATATATTTT. The chain recombines TRBV18 with TRBJ1-3; D ambiguous. From germline, CDR1 is KGHSH and CDR2 LQKENI. The CDR3 totals 14 residues. Between the trimmed V and J ends, which lost 3 bases and 3 bases, there was a span of 9 bases.